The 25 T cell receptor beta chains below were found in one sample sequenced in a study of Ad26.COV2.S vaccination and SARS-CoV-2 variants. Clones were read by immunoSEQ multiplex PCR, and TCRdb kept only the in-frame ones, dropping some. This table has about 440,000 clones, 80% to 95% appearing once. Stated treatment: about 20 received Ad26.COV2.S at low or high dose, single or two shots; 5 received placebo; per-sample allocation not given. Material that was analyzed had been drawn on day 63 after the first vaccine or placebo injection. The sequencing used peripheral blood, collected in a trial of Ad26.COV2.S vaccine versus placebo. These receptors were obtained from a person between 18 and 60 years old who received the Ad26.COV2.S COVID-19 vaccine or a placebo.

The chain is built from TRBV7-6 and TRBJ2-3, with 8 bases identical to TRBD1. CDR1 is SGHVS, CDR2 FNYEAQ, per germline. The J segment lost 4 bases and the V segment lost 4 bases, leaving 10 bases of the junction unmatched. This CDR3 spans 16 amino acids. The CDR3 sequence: CASSSDRVRAADTQYF. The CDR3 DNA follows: TGTGCCAGCAGCTCGGACAGGGTCAGGGCGGCAGATACGCAGTATTTT.

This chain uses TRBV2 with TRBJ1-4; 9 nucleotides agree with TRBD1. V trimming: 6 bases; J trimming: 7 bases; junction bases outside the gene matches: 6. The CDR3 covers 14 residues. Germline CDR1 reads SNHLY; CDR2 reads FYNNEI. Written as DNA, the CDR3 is TGTGCCAGCAGACCCCGGGACAGGGTTGAAAAACTGTTTTTT. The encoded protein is CASRPRDRVEKLFF.

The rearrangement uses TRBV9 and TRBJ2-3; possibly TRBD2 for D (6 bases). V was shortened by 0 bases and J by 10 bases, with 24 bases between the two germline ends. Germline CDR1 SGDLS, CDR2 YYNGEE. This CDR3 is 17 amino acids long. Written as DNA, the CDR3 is TGTGCCAGCAGCGTAGGGGCAGTGGGAGGCACCGGCGATTCGCAGTATTTT. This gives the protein CASSVGAVGGTGDSQYF.

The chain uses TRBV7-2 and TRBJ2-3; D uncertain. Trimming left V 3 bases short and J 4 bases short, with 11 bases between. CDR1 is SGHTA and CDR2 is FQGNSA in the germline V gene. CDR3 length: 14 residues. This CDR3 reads CASSFLLGPDTQYF. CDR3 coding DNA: TGTGCCAGCAGCTTCCTTTTGGGCCCAGATACGCAGTATTTT.

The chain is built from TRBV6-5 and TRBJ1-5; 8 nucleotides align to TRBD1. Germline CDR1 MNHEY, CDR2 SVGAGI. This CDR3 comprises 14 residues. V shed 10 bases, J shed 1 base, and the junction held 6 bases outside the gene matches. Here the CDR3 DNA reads TGTGCCACCAGGGGGCGCGAGAGCAATCAGCCCCAGCATTTT. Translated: CATRGRESNQPQHF.

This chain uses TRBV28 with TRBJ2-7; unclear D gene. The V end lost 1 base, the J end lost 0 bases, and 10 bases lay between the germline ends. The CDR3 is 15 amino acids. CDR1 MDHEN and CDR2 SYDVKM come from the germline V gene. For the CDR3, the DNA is TGTGCCAGCAGTTTATTGTTAGGGAACTCCTACGAGCAGTACTTC. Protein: CASSLLLGNSYEQYF.

In nucleotides, the CDR3 is TGTGCCAGCAGCTCCGGGCTAACGGGAGTTTCCTACAATGAGCAGTTCTTC. Protein product: CASSSGLTGVSYNEQFF. This rearrangement joins TRBV7-9 to TRBJ2-1, with D perhaps matching TRBD2 (6 bases). The CDR3 runs 17 residues. Trimming took off 4 bases at V and 1 base at J, with 17 bases between the two ends. Germline CDR1 reads SEHNR; CDR2 reads FQNEAQ (reference sequence).

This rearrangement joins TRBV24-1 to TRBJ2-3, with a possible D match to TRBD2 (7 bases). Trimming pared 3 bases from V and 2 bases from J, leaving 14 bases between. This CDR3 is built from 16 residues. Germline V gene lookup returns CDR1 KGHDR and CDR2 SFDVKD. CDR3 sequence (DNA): TGTGCCACCAGTGATGGGAGGGGGAGACTCACAGATACGCAGTATTTT. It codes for CATSDGRGRLTDTQYF.

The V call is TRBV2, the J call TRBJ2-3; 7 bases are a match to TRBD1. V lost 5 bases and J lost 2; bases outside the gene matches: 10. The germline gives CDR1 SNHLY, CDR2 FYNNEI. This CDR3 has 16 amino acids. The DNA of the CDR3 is TGTGCCAGCAGTCCCACAGGGGCTTTATCCACAGATACGCAGTATTTT. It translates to CASSPTGALSTDTQYF.

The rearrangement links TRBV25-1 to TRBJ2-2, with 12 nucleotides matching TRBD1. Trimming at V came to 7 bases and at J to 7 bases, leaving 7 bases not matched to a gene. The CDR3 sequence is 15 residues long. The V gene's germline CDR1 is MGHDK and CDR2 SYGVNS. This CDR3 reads CASKGQGAMNGELFF. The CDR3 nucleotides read TGTGCCAGCAAGGGACAGGGGGCTATGAACGGGGAGCTGTTTTTT.

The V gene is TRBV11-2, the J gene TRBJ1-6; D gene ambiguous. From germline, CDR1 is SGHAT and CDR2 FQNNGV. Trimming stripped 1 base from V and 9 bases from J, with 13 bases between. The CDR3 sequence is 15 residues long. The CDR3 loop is CASSLVAGRASPLHF. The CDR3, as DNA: TGTGCCAGCAGCTTAGTGGCAGGCCGGGCTTCACCCCTCCACTTT.

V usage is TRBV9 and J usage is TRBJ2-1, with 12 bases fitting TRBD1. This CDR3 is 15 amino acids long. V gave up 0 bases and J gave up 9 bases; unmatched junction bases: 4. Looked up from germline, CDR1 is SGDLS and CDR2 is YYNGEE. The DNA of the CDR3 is TGTGCCAGCAGCGTAGTGGGACAGGGGGCGGTTGAGCAGTTCTTC. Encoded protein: CASSVVGQGAVEQFF.

The CDR3 here is CASSSHRGLHNEQFF. The CDR3 DNA reads as TGTGCCAGCAGCTCCCACAGGGGGTTGCACAATGAGCAGTTCTTC. The genes are TRBV7-9 and TRBJ2-1; 8 nucleotides agree with TRBD1. There are 15 residues in the CDR3. J gave up 5 bases and V 4 bases, and 7 bases lay outside the gene matches. CDR1 is SEHNR, CDR2 FQNEAQ, per germline (reference sequence).

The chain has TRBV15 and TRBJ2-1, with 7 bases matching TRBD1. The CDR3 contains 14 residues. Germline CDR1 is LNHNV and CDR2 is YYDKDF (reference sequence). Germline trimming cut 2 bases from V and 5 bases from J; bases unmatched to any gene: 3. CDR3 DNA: TGTGCCACCAGCAGACCGACAGGGAACAATGAGCAGTTCTTC. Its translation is CATSRPTGNNEQFF.

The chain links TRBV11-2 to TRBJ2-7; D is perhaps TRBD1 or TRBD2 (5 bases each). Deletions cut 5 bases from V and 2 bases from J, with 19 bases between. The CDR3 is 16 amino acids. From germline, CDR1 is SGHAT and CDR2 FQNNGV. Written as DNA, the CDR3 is TGTGCCAGCAGCGCGGACTCCAGGGCCCCGGCCTACGAGCAGTACTTC. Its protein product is CASSADSRAPAYEQYF.

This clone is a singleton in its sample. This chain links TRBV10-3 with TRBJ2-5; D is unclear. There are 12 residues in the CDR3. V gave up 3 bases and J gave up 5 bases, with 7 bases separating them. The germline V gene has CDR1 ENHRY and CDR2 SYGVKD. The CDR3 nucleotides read TGTGCCATCAGTGAAGTGGTGGAGACCCAGTACTTC. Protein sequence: CAISEVVETQYF.

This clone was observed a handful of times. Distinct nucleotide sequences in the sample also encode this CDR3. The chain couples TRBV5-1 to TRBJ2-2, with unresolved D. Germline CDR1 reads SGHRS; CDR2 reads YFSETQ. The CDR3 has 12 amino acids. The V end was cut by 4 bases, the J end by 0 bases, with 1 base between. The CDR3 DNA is TGCGCCAGCAGCCCGAACACCGGGGAGCTGTTTTTT. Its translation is CASSPNTGELFF. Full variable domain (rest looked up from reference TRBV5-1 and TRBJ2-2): KAGVTQTPRYLIKTRGQQVTLSCSPISGHRSVSWYQQTPGQGLQFLFEYFSETQRNKGNFPGRFSGRQFSNSRSEMNVSTLELGDSALYLCASSPNTGELFFGEGSRLTVL.

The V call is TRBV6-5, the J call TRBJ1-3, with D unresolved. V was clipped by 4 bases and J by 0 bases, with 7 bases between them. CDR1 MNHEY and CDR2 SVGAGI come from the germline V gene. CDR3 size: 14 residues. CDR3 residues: CASSSSPSGNTIYF. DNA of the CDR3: TGTGCCAGCAGTTCGAGCCCCTCTGGAAACACCATATATTTT.

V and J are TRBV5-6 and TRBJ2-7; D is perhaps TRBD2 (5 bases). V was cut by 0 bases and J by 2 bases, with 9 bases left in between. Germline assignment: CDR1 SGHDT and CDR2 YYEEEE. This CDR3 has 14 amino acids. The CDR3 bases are TGTGCCAGCAGCTTGGCGGGATCCACCTACGAGCAGTACTTC. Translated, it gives CASSLAGSTYEQYF.

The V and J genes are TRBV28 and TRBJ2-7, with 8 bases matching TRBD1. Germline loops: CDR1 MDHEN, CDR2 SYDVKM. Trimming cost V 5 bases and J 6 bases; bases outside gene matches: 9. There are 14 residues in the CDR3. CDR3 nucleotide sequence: TGTGCCAGCAGTCGGTGGACAGGGAGGCGCGAGCAGTACTTC. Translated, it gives CASSRWTGRREQYF. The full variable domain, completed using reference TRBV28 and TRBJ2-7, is DVKVTQSSRYLVKRTGEKVFLECVQDMDHENMFWYRQDPGLGLRLIYFSYDVKMKEKGDIPEGYSVSREKKERFSLILESASTNQTSMYLCASSRWTGRREQYFGPGTRLTVT.

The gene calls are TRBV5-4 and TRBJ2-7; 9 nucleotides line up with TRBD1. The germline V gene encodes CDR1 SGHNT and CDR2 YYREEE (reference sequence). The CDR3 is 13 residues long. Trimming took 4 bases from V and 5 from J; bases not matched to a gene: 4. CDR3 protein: CASSPGTGNEQYF. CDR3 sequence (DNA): TGTGCCAGCAGCCCCGGGACAGGGAACGAGCAGTACTTC.

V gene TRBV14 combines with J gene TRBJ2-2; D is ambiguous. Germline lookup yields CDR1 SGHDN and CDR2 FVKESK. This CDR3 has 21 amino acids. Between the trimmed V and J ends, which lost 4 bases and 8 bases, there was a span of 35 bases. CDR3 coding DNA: TGTGCCAGCAGCCCACACAAGGCCCTCGGCCTACCCACCGACGTGGCAGGGGAGCTGTTTTTT. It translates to CASSPHKALGLPTDVAGELFF.

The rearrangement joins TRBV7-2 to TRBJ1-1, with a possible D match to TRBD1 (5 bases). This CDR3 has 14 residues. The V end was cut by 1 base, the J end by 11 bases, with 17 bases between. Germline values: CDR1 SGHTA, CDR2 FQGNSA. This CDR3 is CASSLGGTLSGAFF. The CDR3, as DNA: TGTGCCAGCAGCTTAGGGGGGACTTTGTCTGGGGCTTTCTTT.

CDR3 DNA sequence: TGTGCCAGCTCACCACGAGGAGCAGGGTCTGAGGACTACACCTTC. This codes for CASSPRGAGSEDYTF. This chain joins TRBV18 and TRBJ1-2; tentative D call: TRBD1 (5 bases). The CDR3 is 15 residues long. V was cut by 1 base and J by 10 bases, with 19 bases left in between. The germline CDR1 and CDR2 sequences are KGHSH and LQKENI.

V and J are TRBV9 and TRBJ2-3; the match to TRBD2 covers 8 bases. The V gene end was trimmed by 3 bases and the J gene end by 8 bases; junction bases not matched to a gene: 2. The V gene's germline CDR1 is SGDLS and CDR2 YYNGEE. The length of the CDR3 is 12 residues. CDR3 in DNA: TGTGCCAGCAGCGCAAGCGGGAGTACGCAGTATTTT. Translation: CASSASGSTQYF.